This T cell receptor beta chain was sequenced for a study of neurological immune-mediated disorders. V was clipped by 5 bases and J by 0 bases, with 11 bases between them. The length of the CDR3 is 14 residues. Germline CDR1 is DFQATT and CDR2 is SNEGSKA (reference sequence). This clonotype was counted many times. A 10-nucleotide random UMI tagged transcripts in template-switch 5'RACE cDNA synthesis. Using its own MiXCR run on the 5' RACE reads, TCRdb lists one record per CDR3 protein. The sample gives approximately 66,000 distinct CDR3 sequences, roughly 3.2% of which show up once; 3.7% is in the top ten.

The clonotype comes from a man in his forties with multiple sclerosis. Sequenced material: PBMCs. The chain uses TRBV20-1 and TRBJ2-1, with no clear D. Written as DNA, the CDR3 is TGCAGTGCTGATCACTACAGCTCCTACAATGAGCAGTTCTTC. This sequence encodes CSADHYSSYNEQFF.